These 17 T cell receptor beta chains were all obtained from the same sample, sequenced in a study of shared T cell receptors in the human thymus. Only in-frame clones appear in the TCRdb table, and some are missing; sequencing was by immunoSEQ multiplex PCR. The sample holds about 660,000 clones, more than 70% seen once. The same sample was also studied in work on human thymus T cells.

Material: thymocytes. Source of these receptors: a boy in the first two years of life with a congenital heart defect.

The chain employs TRBV6-5 and TRBJ2-2, with D maybe TRBD2 (6 bases). V was pared by 0 bases and J by 4 bases, with 12 bases between. This CDR3 contains 16 residues. Looked up from germline, CDR1 is MNHEY and CDR2 is SVGAGI. The CDR3 DNA reads TGTGCCAGCAGTTACTCGAGGATCGGGGGCACCGGGGAGCTGTTTTTT. This sequence encodes CASSYSRIGGTGELFF.

Here the CDR3 reads CASSQVRRGDTQYF. CDR3 coding DNA: TGCGCCAGCAGCCAAGTTCGCAGAGGGGATACGCAGTATTTT. The V and J genes are TRBV4-3 and TRBJ2-3; weak D call: TRBD2 (5 bases). The germline V and J ends were trimmed by 1 base and 6 bases, with 11 bases remaining between them. Germline V gene data show CDR1 as LGHNA and CDR2 as YSLEER. There are 14 residues in the CDR3.

The chain joins TRBV4-3 to TRBJ2-1; 8 bases are a match to TRBD2. Trimming at V came to 0 bases and at J to 1 base, leaving 2 bases not matched to a gene. This CDR3 has 16 residues. CDR1 and CDR2 from the germline V gene are LGHNA and YSLEER. The CDR3 reads CASSQEKRESYNEQFF. CDR3 sequence (DNA): TGCGCCAGCAGCCAAGAGAAGCGGGAGTCCTACAATGAGCAGTTCTTC.

In regard to this clone: The conserved final phenylalanine or tryptophan is absent from the CDR3, which likely points to a read error. The limits of the CDR3 on the DNA are not certain, so only TCRdb's listed CDR3 is given. The chain uses TRBV7-4 and TRBJ1-1; TRBD1 is the table's D call, not checked against the DNA. From germline, CDR1 is SGHVT and CDR2 SQSDAQ. The length of the CDR3 is 9 amino acids, counting both ends. The CDR3 reads CASSLDRAG.

V and J are TRBV15 and TRBJ1-5; no firm D call. V was pared by 5 bases and J by 5 bases, with 16 bases between. This CDR3 is 15 amino acids long. Germline lookup yields CDR1 LNHNV and CDR2 YYDKDF (reference sequence). In DNA, the CDR3 is TGTGCCACCAGCCCGAGGAAGGGCGGGGATCAGCCCCAGCATTTT. It codes for CATSPRKGGDQPQHF.

The chain is built from TRBV5-6 and TRBJ1-6, with D perhaps matching TRBD1 (5 bases). Germline-derived CDR1 and CDR2 are SGHDT and YYEEEE. With 4 bases removed from V and 4 bases from J, the gap between germline ends came to 12 bases. The length of the CDR3 is 15 residues. The CDR3 DNA sequence: TGTGCCAGCAGCGGGGGGTCAGATTATAATTCACCCCTCCACTTT. This gives the protein CASSGGSDYNSPLHF.

The chain uses TRBV28 and TRBJ1-4, with 11 nucleotides matching TRBD1. This CDR3 region has 15 residues. Per the germline V gene, CDR1 is MDHEN and CDR2 is SYDVKM. Trimming cost V 5 bases and J 10 bases; bases outside gene matches: 9. CDR3 residues: CASSTARTGGGKLFF. In DNA, the CDR3 is TGTGCCAGCAGTACCGCCCGGACAGGGGGCGGAAAACTGTTTTTT.

V is TRBV5-4 and J is TRBJ1-2; unclear D gene. V was shortened by 0 bases and J by 3 bases, with 6 bases between the two germline ends. CDR1 and CDR2 (germline): SGHNT, YYREEE (reference sequence). The CDR3 is 13 amino acids. The CDR3 reads CASSLAEDYGYTF. The CDR3, as DNA: TGTGCCAGCAGCTTGGCAGAGGACTATGGCTACACCTTC.

A single count supports this clone. The chain carries TRBV7-3 and TRBJ1-6, with 7 bases aligning to TRBD1. The CDR3 loop spans 15 amino acids. V lost 5 bases to trimming and J lost 9 bases; unmatched junction nucleotides: 10. From germline, CDR1 is SGHTA and CDR2 FQGTGA. The CDR3 region has the DNA TGTGCCAGCAGCCCAAGAGGGGACAGACGTTCACCCCTCCACTTT. Protein sequence: CASSPRGDRRSPLHF.

The chain uses TRBV10-1 and TRBJ2-1; D is ambiguous. Germline CDR1 WNHNN, CDR2 SYGVQD (reference sequence). The length of the CDR3 is 15 residues. The V end lost 3 bases, the J end lost 3 bases, and 12 bases lay between the germline ends. The CDR3 reads CASSDPRTGYNEQFF. CDR3 sequence (DNA): TGCGCCAGCAGTGACCCCCGCACTGGCTACAATGAGCAGTTCTTC.

The chain uses TRBV4-3 and TRBJ2-1, with 15 bases aligning to TRBD2. The CDR3 extends over 17 amino acids. The ends lost 1 base at V and 7 bases at J; junction bases unmatched: 5. Germline V CDR1 and CDR2: LGHNA, YSLEER. CDR3 DNA: TGCGCCAGCAGCCAAGGAGGACTAGCGGGAGGGAAGAATGAGCAGTTCTTC. Amino acid sequence: CASSQGGLAGGKNEQFF.

The chain couples TRBV4-3 to TRBJ2-1, with D hard to call. The CDR3 has 16 amino acids. CDR1 is LGHNA and CDR2 is YSLEER in the germline V gene. Trimming stripped 5 bases from V and 4 bases from J, with 18 bases between. The CDR3 DNA reads as TGCGCCAGCAGCTCGAAGTCGGTAGTTTTATACAATGAGCAGTTCTTC. Amino acids: CASSSKSVVLYNEQFF.

This chain links TRBV5-6 with TRBJ2-7; TRBD1 aligns across 9 bases. The J segment lost 4 bases and the V segment lost 3 bases, leaving 5 bases of the junction unmatched. Per the germline V gene, CDR1 is SGHDT and CDR2 is YYEEEE. CDR3 length equals 14 residues. Here the CDR3 DNA reads TGTGCCAGCAGCTGGGACAGGGCCAGGTACGAGCAGTACTTC. It specifies CASSWDRARYEQYF.

This chain uses TRBV5-5 with TRBJ2-7, with unresolved D. Per the germline V gene, CDR1 is SGHKS and CDR2 is YYEKEE (reference sequence). The V and J ends lost 7 bases and 1 base respectively, with 6 bases between them. CDR3 length: 11 amino acids. The CDR3 DNA follows: TGTGCCAGCTACAATTCCTACGAGCAGTACTTC. Protein product: CASYNSYEQYF. Full variable domain (missing parts from reference TRBV5-5 and TRBJ2-7): DAGVTQSPTHLIKTRGQQVTLRCSPISGHKSVSWYQQVLGQGPQFIFQYYEKEERGRGNFPDRFSARQFPNYSSELNVNALLLGDSALYLCASYNSYEQYFGPGTRLTVT.

This clone appeared a single time. The V call is TRBV4-1, the J call TRBJ1-3; 11 positions match TRBD1. Losses at the gene ends were 3 bases for V and 0 bases for J; bases not matched to a gene: 10. The V gene's germline CDR1 is MGHRA and CDR2 YSYEKL. This CDR3 is built from 19 residues. The CDR3 region is CASSHARTGGFVSGNTIYF. As DNA, the CDR3 is TGCGCCAGCAGCCACGCGCGGACAGGGGGCTTTGTCTCTGGAAACACCATATATTTT.

The chain has TRBV30 and TRBJ1-3, with TRBD1 matching 10 bases. Germline V CDR1 and CDR2: GTSNPN, SVGIG (reference sequence). The CDR3 runs 15 residues. V shed 1 base, J shed 3 bases, and the junction held 3 bases outside the gene matches. CDR3 amino acids: CAWSAGTGDGNTIYF. The CDR3 DNA reads as TGTGCCTGGAGTGCCGGGACAGGGGATGGAAACACCATATATTTT.

J is TRBJ1-2 and V is TRBV14; TRBD1 might be the D (5 bases). CDR3 length: 14 amino acids. Germline V CDR1 and CDR2: SGHDN, FVKESK. V gave up 2 bases and J gave up 7 bases, with 14 bases separating them. The CDR3 DNA sequence: TGTGCCAGCAGCCAAAAGTCGGGGGTATCTGGCTACACCTTC. This encodes CASSQKSGVSGYTF. Filled out from reference TRBV14 and TRBJ1-2, the complete variable domain reads EAGVTQFPSHSVIEKGQTVTLRCDPISGHDNLYWYRRVMGKEIKFLLHFVKESKQDESGMPNNRFLAERTGGTYSTLKVQPAELEDSGVYFCASSQKSGVSGYTFGSGTRLTVV.